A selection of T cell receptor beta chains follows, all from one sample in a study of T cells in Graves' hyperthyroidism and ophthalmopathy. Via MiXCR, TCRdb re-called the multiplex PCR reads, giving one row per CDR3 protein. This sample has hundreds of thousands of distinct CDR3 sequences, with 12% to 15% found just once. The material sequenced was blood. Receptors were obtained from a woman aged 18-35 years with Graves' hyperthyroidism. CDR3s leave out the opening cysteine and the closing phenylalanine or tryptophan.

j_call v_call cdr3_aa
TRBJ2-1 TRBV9 ASSVTSLAGGPGEQF
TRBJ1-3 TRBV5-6 ASSFLTGGGSGNTIY
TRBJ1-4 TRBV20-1 SGVQGANEKLF
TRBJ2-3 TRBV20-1 SARGLTQDTQY
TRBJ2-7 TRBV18 ASSPSRSYEQY
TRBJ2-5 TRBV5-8 ASSNYRDRATETQY
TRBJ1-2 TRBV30 AWQGSRGYT
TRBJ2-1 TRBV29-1 SVVREYNEQF
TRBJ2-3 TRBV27 ASSLSTGDTQY
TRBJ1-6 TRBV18 ASSPRASGGQSNSPLH
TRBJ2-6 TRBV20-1 SASHSGANVLT
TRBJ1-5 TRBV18 ASSLTADSNQPQH
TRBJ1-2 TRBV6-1 ASSFNYGYT
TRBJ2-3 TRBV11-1 ASSLIRSSSTDTQY
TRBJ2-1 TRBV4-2 ASSQDYWPLGEQF